Reported below is one TCR beta chain. The target antigen is unknown. Naive CD8 cells lacked CD45RO, underwent positive selection for CCR7 and left out terminally differentiated effector memory CD45RA+ cells. These data originate in a study of shared clonotypes between healthy human individuals. Study results and limitations: Sequencing depth was expected to affect clonotype sharing among donors. Clonotypes not shared had lower generation probabilities than those common to all four donors. It was only blood that was sampled, and tissue repertoires likely differ. Memory subsets generally showed lower estimated richness than naive subsets.

Trimming pared 6 bases from V and 5 bases from J, leaving 20 bases between. Per the germline V gene, CDR1 is MDHEN and CDR2 is SYDVKM. This CDR3 has 16 amino acids. Measured with immunoSEQ multiplex PCR; TCRdb has only the in-frame clones, and not every one. Here the sample spans about 2,100,000 clones, 85% to 95% being singletons. This chain connects TRBV28 to TRBJ2-1; a possible D gene is TRBD2 (5 bases). The receptor comes from a man aged 18 to 29 in good health. Some clones in this sample may be carry-over from other donors' samples. Source material: naive CD8+ T cells from PBMCs. The CDR3 nucleotides read TGTGCCAGCAGGCCTCTCCGGGATCGAAACAACAATGAGCAGTTCTTC. Amino acids: CASRPLRDRNNNEQFF.